This T cell receptor beta chain stems from a study of shared clonotypes between healthy human individuals. Sequenced by immunoSEQ multiplex PCR; TCRdb stores in-frame clones only, minus some. The sample records 2 million or so clones, 85% to 95% being singletons. Among the donors, all were Caucasian adults who lived in Nashville, Tennessee. This clonotype was obtained from a man younger than 35 in good health. Source material: naive CD4+ T cells sorted from blood. The subset denotes: CD45RA+ positively selected.

The CDR3 region has the DNA TGTGCCAGCTCACCACCGGGGGGCTCTGGGGCCAACGTCCTGACTTTC. Its translation is CASSPPGGSGANVLTF. V is TRBV18 and J is TRBJ2-6; maybe TRBD2 (6 bases). Germline V CDR1 and CDR2: KGHSH, LQKENI. Trimming cost V 0 bases and J 0 bases, with 6 bases left between them. CDR3 size: 16 residues.